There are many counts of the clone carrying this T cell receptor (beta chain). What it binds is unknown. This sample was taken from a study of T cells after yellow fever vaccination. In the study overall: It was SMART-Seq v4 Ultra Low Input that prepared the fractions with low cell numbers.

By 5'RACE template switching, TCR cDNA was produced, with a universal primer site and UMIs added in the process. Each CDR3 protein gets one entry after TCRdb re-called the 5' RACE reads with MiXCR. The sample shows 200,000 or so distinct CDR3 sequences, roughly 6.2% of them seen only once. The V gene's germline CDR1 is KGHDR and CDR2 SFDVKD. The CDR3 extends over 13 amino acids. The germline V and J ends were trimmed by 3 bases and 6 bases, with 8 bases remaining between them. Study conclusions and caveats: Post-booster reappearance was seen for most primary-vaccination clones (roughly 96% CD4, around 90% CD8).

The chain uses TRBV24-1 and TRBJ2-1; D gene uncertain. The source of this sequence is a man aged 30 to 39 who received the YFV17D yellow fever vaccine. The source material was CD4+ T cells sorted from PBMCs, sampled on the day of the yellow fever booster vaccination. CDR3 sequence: CATSDPPTNEQFF. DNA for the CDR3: TGTGCCACCAGTGATCCCCCGACCAATGAGCAGTTCTTC.